These 8 T cell receptor beta chains originate from one sample sequenced in a study of blood T cell repertoires in COVID-19 (dated by TCRdb to between 2020 and 2021). The library was produced with the immunoSEQ multiplex PCR assay. Held by TCRdb, this immuneACCESS table contains in-frame sequences only and omits some clones. Under half of the omission traces to an unresolved V gene where checked; the cause of the rest is unknown. Counted in this sample were approximately 210,000 clones; 84% of them appeared once. 6.5% to 9% of the sample comes from the top ten. The sequenced material came from peripheral blood. These receptors originate from a woman in her forties or fifties with active or convalescent COVID-19.

This clone showed up just a few times. The rearrangement links TRBV9 to TRBJ2-3; 10 nucleotides agree with TRBD2. The ends lost 0 bases at V and 0 bases at J; junction bases unmatched: 1. The CDR3 totals 16 residues. Germline CDR1 reads SGDLS; CDR2 reads YYNGEE. The chain's CDR3 is CASSVGTSGSTDTQYF. The CDR3 DNA follows: TGTGCCAGCAGCGTAGGGACTAGCGGAAGCACAGATACGCAGTATTTT.

This rearrangement joins TRBV2 to TRBJ2-7; 7 nucleotides align to TRBD1. The CDR3 has 15 residues. Germline V CDR1 and CDR2: SNHLY, FYNNEI. V lost 6 bases and J lost 3; bases outside the gene matches: 11. As DNA, the CDR3 is TGTGCCAGCAGCGAGGAGACAGGGTCCCACTACGAGCAGTACTTC. It yields the protein CASSEETGSHYEQYF. The full variable domain, its missing parts supplied by reference TRBV2 and TRBJ2-7, is EPEVTQTPSHQVTQMGQEVILRCVPISNHLYFYWYRQILGQKVEFLVSFYNNEISEKSEIFDDQFSVERPDGSNFTLKIRSTKLEDSAMYFCASSEETGSHYEQYFGPGTRLTVT.

This clone was seen more than once but under ten times. J is TRBJ2-2 and V is TRBV5-1; D is ambiguous. Trimming took off 0 bases at V and 8 bases at J, with 8 bases between the two ends. This CDR3 comprises 13 residues. Germline loops: CDR1 SGHRS, CDR2 YFSETQ. In DNA form, the CDR3 reads TGCGCCAGCAGCTTGGCCAAGCCTGGGGAGCTGTTTTTT. Its translation: CASSLAKPGELFF.

CDR3: CASSGTAPQGHEKLFF. As DNA, the CDR3 is TGTGCCAGCAGCGGGACTGCACCACAGGGGCATGAAAAACTGTTTTTT. The chain recombines TRBV7-9 with TRBJ1-4; TRBD1 matches at 7 bases. The CDR3 runs 16 residues. Losses at the gene ends were 5 bases for V and 6 bases for J; bases not matched to a gene: 12. CDR1 is SEHNR and CDR2 is FQNEAQ in the germline V gene (reference sequence).

The chain uses TRBV6-2 or TRBV6-3 and TRBJ2-7, with 8 positions matching TRBD2. CDR1 and CDR2 from the germline V gene are MNHEY and SVGEGT. Trimming at V came to 2 bases and at J to 7 bases, leaving 13 bases not matched to a gene. The CDR3 spans 16 residues. The CDR3 nucleotides read TGTGCCAGCAGTTACCCCCGGGCGGGAGGATCGGGAGAGCAGTACTTC. As protein: CASSYPRAGGSGEQYF.

The chain couples TRBV24-1 to TRBJ2-1, with 7 bases that match TRBD1. The CDR3 contains 13 residues. With 5 bases clipped from V and 9 bases from J, the junction kept 6 bases outside the gene matches. Germline lookup yields CDR1 KGHDR and CDR2 SFDVKD. The CDR3 sequence: CATSGSTGPEQFF. Written as DNA, the CDR3 is TGTGCCACCAGTGGATCGACAGGGCCTGAGCAGTTCTTC.

J is TRBJ1-5 and V is TRBV2; 8 nucleotides match TRBD1. Germline loops: CDR1 SNHLY, CDR2 FYNNEI. The CDR3 totals 13 residues. Trimming removed 6 bases from V and 7 bases from J; junction bases left unmatched: 5. The CDR3 spells CASRDRVGQPQHF. The CDR3 DNA reads as TGTGCCAGCAGGGACAGGGTAGGGCAGCCCCAGCATTTT.

The chain is built from TRBV5-1 and TRBJ1-5; 8 nucleotides align to TRBD1. The CDR3 extends over 14 amino acids. The germline V gene has CDR1 SGHRS and CDR2 YFSETQ. V was clipped by 4 bases and J by 11 bases; unmatched bases: 11. For the CDR3, the DNA is TGCGCCAGCAGCAGGCAGGGGGCTGGGACAGCCCAGCATTTT. It codes for CASSRQGAGTAQHF.